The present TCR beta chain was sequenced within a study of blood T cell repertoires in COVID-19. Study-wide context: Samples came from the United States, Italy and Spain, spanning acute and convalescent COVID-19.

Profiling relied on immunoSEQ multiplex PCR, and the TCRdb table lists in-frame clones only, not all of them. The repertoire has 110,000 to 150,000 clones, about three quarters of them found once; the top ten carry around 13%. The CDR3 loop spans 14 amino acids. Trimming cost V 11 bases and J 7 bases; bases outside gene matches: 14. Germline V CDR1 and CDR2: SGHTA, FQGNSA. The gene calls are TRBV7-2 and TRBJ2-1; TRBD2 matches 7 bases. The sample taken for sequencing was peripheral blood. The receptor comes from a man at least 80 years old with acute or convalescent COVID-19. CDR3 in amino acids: CAGRGPSGGNEQFF. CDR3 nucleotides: TGTGCCGGGCGGGGCCCTAGCGGTGGGAATGAGCAGTTCTTC.